The 11 T cell receptor beta chains below were found in one sample sequenced in a study of blood T cells in healthy people across ages (dated by TCRdb to the mid-2010s). Library generation was performed with 5' RACE. Data came from an Illumina HiSeq 2500. A second PCR of about 7 to 12 cycles was run with a J-beta primer mix and a sample-barcoded 5' primer. Clones were called with MiXCR by TCRdb after fastp trimmed the public reads at Q25, and only in-frame beta chains were retained. Rows are combined by CDR3 protein, so each entry shows the most common genes and DNA. The sample table shows about 800,000 distinct CDR3 sequences, and roughly 64% are seen once. Approximately 23% of the sample is in the top ten clones. The specimen sequenced was blood. These receptors came from a man younger than 40 in good health.

This sequence joins TRBV6-1 and TRBJ1-2; tentative D call: TRBD1 (5 bases). The CDR3 contains 13 residues. V was clipped by 6 bases and J by 8 bases, with 16 bases between them. Germline V gives CDR1 MNHNS, CDR2 SASEGT. The CDR3 protein is CASRIRDPGGYTF. For the CDR3, the DNA is TGTGCCAGCAGAATTCGGGACCCCGGGGGCTACACCTTC.

V is TRBV4-2 and J is TRBJ1-4, with a possible D match to TRBD1 (5 bases). Germline-derived CDR1 and CDR2 are LGHNA and YNFKEQ. This CDR3 has 14 amino acids. V dropped 0 bases and J dropped 8 bases, with 10 bases sitting between them. The CDR3: CASSQEIREEKLFF. The CDR3 nucleotides are TGTGCCAGCAGCCAAGAAATCAGGGAGGAAAAACTGTTTTTT.

This chain links TRBV18 with TRBJ2-1, with D perhaps given as TRBD1 or TRBD2 (6 bases each). Germline-derived CDR1 and CDR2 are KGHSH and LQKENI. V was trimmed by 3 bases and J by 6 bases, leaving 21 bases between them. The CDR3 is made up of 17 amino acids. The CDR3 reads CASSPTPAGQGRNEQFF. CDR3 nucleotide sequence: TGTGCCAGCTCACCTACGCCGGCGGGGCAGGGGCGCAATGAGCAGTTCTTC.

The chain recombines TRBV28 with TRBJ2-5; 8 bases map to TRBD1. The junction had 8 bases not matched to a gene; V was cut back by 6 bases and J by 2 bases. The CDR3 contains 15 residues. CDR1 MDHEN and CDR2 SYDVKM come from the germline V gene. Here the CDR3 DNA reads TGTGCCAGCAGACTAGGGGACAGGCTACAAGAGACCCAGTACTTC. Its translation is CASRLGDRLQETQYF.

This clonotype was observed a few times. CDR3 in DNA: TGTGCCAGCAGTTTAAGGCCCAAGGGGAACTATGGCTACACCTTC. Residues: CASSLRPKGNYGYTF. The gene calls are TRBV12-3 or TRBV12-4 and TRBJ1-2, with D tentatively TRBD1 (5 bases). This CDR3 contains 15 residues. The V end lost 2 bases, the J end lost 2 bases, and 12 bases lay between the germline ends.

Of note for this clonotype: One base away lies a much larger clone, so this may be a sequencing read error. The chain has TRBV7-2 and TRBJ2-7; TRBD2 matches 7 bases. The CDR3 runs to 13 residues. The ends lost 6 bases at V and 10 bases at J; junction bases unmatched: 12. Germline CDR1 is SGHTA and CDR2 is FQGNSA. The CDR3: CASRQNTGGCQYF. The CDR3 region has the DNA TGTGCCAGCAGACAAAATACGGGGGGATGTCAGTACTTC.

This sequence joins TRBV27 and TRBJ2-1, with TRBD1 as a possible D gene (5 bases). The germline CDR1 and CDR2 sequences are MNHEY and SMNVEV (reference sequence). V was clipped by 6 bases and J by 9 bases, with 12 bases between them. The CDR3 runs to 12 residues. The CDR3 DNA sequence: TGTGCCAGCAGCTCCATGGGGCTTGAGCAGTTCTTC. Residues: CASSSMGLEQFF.

This rearrangement joins TRBV10-1 to TRBJ1-5; D is uncertain. The V gene's germline CDR1 is WNHNN and CDR2 SYGVQD (reference sequence). Deletions cut 6 bases from V and 3 bases from J, with 6 bases between. This CDR3 is 12 amino acids long. As DNA, the CDR3 is TGCGCCAGCAGCGGTGACAATCAGCCCCAGCATTTT. It yields the protein CASSGDNQPQHF.

The sample holds a few counts of this clonotype. This sequence joins TRBV29-1 and TRBJ2-3; D is unresolved. Trimming stripped 4 bases from V and 3 bases from J, with 8 bases between. This CDR3 is built from 12 residues. Germline V gene lookup returns CDR1 SQVTM and CDR2 ANQGSEA. As DNA, the CDR3 is TGCAGCGTTGTTGAGAGTACAGATACGCAGTATTTT. Its protein product is CSVVESTDTQYF.

The gene calls are TRBV20-1 and TRBJ2-7, with unresolved D. The DNA end is a closer match to TRBJ2-5, so the J assignment may be wrong. This CDR3 has 13 residues. Germline assignment: CDR1 DFQATT and CDR2 SNEGSKA (reference sequence). The CDR3 nucleotides read TGCAGTGCTAGAACCGACGTGGTGGAGACCCAGTACTTC. This encodes CSARTDVVETQYF.

This clonotype came up a few times. This chain joins TRBV28 and TRBJ2-6, with D possibly matching TRBD2 (7 bases). V was trimmed by 7 bases and J by 1 base, leaving 20 bases between them. From germline, CDR1 is MDHEN and CDR2 SYDVKM. The length of the CDR3 is 18 residues. DNA for the CDR3: TGTGCCAGCATTAGGGGGGGCACGTCAGGGTCTGGGGCCAACGTCCTGACTTTC. Amino acid sequence: CASIRGGTSGSGANVLTF.